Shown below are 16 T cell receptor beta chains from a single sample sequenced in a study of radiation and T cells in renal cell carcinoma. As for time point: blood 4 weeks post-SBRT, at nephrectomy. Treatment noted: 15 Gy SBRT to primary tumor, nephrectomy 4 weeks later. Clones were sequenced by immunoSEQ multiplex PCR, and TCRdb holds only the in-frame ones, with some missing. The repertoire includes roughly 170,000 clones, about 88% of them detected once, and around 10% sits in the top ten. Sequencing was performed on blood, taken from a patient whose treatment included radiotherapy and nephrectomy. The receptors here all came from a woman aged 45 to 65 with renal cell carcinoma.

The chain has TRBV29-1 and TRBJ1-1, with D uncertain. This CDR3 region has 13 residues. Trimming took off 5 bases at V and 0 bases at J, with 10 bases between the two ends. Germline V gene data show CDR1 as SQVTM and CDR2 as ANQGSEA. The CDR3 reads CSVQRVLNTEAFF. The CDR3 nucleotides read TGCAGCGTTCAGCGGGTTTTGAACACTGAAGCTTTCTTT. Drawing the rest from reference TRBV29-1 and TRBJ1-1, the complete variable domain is SAVISQKPSRDICQRGTSLTIQCQVDSQVTMMFWYRQQPGQSLTLIATANQGSEATYESGFVIDKFPISRPNLTFSTLTVSNMSPEDSSIYLCSVQRVLNTEAFFGQGTRLTVV.

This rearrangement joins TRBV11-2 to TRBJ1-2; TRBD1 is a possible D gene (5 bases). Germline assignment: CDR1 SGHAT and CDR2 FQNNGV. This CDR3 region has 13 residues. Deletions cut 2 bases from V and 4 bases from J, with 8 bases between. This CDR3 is CASSLRGIYGYTF. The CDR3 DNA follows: TGTGCCAGCAGCTTACGGGGGATCTATGGCTACACCTTC.

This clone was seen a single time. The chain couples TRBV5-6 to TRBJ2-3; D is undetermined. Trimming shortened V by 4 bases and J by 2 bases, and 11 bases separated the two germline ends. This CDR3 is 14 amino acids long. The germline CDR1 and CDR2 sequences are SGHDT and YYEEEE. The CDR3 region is CASSAGIFTDTQYF. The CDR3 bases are TGTGCCAGCAGCGCTGGAATCTTCACAGATACGCAGTATTTT.

Written as DNA, the CDR3 is TGTGCCAGCAGCAATCGACAGGGAGGCTATGAAAAACTGTTTTTT. It is translated as CASSNRQGGYEKLFF. The rearrangement links TRBV5-8 to TRBJ1-4; 7 nucleotides match TRBD1. The CDR3 consists of 15 residues. Germline CDR1 is SGHTS and CDR2 is YDEGEE. Losses at the gene ends were 4 bases for V and 6 bases for J; bases not matched to a gene: 9.

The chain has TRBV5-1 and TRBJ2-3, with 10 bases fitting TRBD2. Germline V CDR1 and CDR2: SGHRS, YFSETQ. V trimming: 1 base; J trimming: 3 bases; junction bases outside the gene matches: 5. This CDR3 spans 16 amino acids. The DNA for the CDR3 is TGCGCCAGCAGCTTGACTAGCGGGGCTAATACAGATACGCAGTATTTT. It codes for CASSLTSGANTDTQYF.

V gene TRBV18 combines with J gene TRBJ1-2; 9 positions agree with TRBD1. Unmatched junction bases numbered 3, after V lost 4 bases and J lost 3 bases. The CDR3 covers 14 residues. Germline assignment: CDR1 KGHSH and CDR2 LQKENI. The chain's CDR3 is CASSRDREDYGYTF. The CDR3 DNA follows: TGTGCCAGCTCACGGGACAGGGAGGACTATGGCTACACCTTC.

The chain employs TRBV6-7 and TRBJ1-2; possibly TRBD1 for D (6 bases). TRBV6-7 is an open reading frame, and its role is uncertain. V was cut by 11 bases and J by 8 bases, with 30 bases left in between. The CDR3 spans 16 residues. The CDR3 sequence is CAELRRTVKSPDGYTF. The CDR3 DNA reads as TGTGCCGAGTTACGTCGGACAGTTAAATCCCCGGACGGCTACACCTTC.

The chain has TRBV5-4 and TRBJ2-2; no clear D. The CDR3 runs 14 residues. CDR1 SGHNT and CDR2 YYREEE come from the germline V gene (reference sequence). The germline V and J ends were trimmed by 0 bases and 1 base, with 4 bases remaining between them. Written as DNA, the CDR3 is TGTGCCAGCAGCTTGGTGGGGAACACCGGGGAGCTGTTTTTT. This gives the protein CASSLVGNTGELFF.

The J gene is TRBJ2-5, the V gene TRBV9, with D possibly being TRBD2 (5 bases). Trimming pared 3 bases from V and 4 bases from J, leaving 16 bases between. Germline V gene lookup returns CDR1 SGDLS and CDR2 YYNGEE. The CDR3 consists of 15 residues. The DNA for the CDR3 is TGTGCCAGCAGCGCCGGAGGAAGAGAGGCAGAGACCCAGTACTTC. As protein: CASSAGGREAETQYF.

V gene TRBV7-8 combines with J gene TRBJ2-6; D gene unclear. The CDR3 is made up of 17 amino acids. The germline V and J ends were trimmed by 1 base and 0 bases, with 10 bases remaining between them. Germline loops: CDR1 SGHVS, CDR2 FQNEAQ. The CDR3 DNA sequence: TGTGCCAGCAGCTTAGTGGTACGGAACTCTGGGGCCAACGTCCTGACTTTC. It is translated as CASSLVVRNSGANVLTF.

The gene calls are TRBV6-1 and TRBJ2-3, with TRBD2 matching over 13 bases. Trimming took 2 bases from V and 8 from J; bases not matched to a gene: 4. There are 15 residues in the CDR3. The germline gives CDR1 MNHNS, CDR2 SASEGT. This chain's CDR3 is CASSETSGGAGTQYF. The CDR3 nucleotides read TGTGCCAGCAGTGAAACTAGCGGGGGGGCCGGTACGCAGTATTTT.

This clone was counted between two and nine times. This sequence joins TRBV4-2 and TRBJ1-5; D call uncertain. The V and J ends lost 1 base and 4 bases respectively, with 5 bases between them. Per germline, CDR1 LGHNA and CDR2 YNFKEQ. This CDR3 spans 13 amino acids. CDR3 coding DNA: TGTGCCAGCAGCCAAGGAGTTAATCAGCCCCAGCATTTT. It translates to CASSQGVNQPQHF.

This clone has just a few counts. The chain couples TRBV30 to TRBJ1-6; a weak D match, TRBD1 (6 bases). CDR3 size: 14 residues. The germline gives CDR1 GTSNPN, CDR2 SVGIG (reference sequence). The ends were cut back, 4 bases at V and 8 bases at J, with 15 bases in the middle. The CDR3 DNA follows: TGTGCCTGGAATCTGGACAGAAGGGATTCACCCCTCCACTTT. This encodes CAWNLDRRDSPLHF.

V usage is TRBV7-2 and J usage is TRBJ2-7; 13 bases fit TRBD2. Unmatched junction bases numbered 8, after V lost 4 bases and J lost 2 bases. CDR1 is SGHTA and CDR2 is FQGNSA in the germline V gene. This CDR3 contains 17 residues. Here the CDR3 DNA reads TGTGCCAGCAGCTCCGGGACTAGCGGGGTGAGACCCTACGAGCAGTACTTC. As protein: CASSSGTSGVRPYEQYF. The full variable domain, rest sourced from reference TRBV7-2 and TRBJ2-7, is GAGVSQSPSNKVTEKGKDVELRCDPISGHTALYWYRQSLGQGLEFLIYFQGNSAPDKSGLPSDRFSAERTGGSVSTLTIQRTQQEDSAVYLCASSSGTSGVRPYEQYFGPGTRLTVT.

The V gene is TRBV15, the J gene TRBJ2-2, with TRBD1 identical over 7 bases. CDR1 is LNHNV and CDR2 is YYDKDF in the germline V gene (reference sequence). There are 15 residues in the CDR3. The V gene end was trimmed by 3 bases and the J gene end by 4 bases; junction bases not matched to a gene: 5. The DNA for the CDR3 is TGTGCCACCAGCAGGGAGACAGGGACCACCGGGGAGCTGTTTTTT. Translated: CATSRETGTTGELFF.

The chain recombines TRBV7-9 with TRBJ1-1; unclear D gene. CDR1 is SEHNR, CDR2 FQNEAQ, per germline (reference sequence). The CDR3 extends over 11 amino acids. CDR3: CVSQMNTEAFF. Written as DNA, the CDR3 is TGTGTCTCCCAGATGAACACTGAAGCTTTCTTT.